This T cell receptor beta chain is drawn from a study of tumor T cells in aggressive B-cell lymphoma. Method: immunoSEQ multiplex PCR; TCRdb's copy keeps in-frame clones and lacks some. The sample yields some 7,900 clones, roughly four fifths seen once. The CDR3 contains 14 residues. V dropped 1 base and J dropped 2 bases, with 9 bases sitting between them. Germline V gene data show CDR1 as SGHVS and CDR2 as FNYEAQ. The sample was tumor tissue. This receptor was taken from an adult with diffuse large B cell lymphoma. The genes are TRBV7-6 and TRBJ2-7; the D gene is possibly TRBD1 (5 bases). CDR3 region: CASSLGGRTYEQYF. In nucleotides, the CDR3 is TGTGCCAGCAGCTTAGGGGGCCGGACCTACGAGCAGTACTTC.